This T cell receptor (beta chain) was profiled in a study of CD8 T cells in ankylosing spondylitis. This clonotype was counted between two and nine times. The target antigen is unknown. Whole-study findings and limits: Made up of under ten highly homologous variants, a TCR beta motif appeared characteristic of ankylosing spondylitis blood. The disease-linked clones had a CD8+ phenotype and low blood frequencies. Reportedly, significant enrichment of disease-linked clones occurred in matched ankylosing spondylitis synovial fluid.

Quantitative 5'-RACE with molecular barcodes was used to make the TCR beta libraries. TCRdb independently ran MiXCR on the 5' RACE reads; one entry per CDR3 protein. The table records 300,000 to 400,000 distinct CDR3 sequences, around 20% of them present only once. The CDR3 sequence is 14 residues long. J was trimmed by 10 bases and V by 3 bases; bases with no gene match: 14. CDR1 and CDR2 from the germline V gene are GTSNPN and SVGIG (reference sequence). The source of this sequence is a male donor with ankylosing spondylitis. Sequenced sample: blood, either unsorted or a sorted T cell fraction (not recorded which). The rearrangement uses TRBV30 and TRBJ2-7; TRBD1 matches 8 bases. CDR3 amino acids: CAWSPGQDPFYQYF. DNA of the CDR3: TGTGCCTGGAGCCCGGGACAGGACCCTTTTTATCAGTACTTC.